This T cell receptor (beta chain) emerged from a study of T cell changes during pregnancy in multiple sclerosis. Profiled with immunoSEQ multiplex PCR; TCRdb holds only in-frame clones, not every one. The table shows approximately 18,000 clones, with 84% occurring only once. Unmatched junction bases numbered 3, after V lost 5 bases and J lost 0 bases. The germline V gene has CDR1 SGDLS and CDR2 YYNGEE. This CDR3 is 15 amino acids long. The chain links TRBV9 to TRBJ1-4, with 8 bases that match TRBD1. The sequenced sample was CD8+ T cells from peripheral blood mononuclear cells, obtained in the second trimester of pregnancy. The TCR comes from a female donor in good health, enrolled as a control in a pregnancy study. The CDR3 region is CASRGQGPTNEKLFF. The DNA of the CDR3 is TGTGCCAGCAGAGGACAGGGACCAACTAATGAAAAACTGTTTTTT.